The 13 T cell receptor beta chains presented below share a single source sample, sequenced in a study of cytomegalovirus exposure and HLA in healthy donors. The PCR ran on 60 Vbeta and 13 Jbeta primers. Clones were sequenced by immunoSEQ multiplex PCR, and TCRdb holds only the in-frame ones, with some missing. The sample contains tens of thousands of clones, about four fifths of which appear only once. Material: PBMCs. These TCRs come from a male donor in good health and CMV-seropositive.

The genes are TRBV6-1 and TRBJ1-2; 8 positions agree with TRBD1. The CDR3 is made up of 13 amino acids. The germline CDR1 and CDR2 sequences are MNHNS and SASEGT. The V gene end was trimmed by 6 bases and the J gene end by 9 bases; junction bases not matched to a gene: 9. The CDR3 region is CASSQVQGARYTF. DNA for the CDR3: TGTGCCAGCAGCCAGGTCCAGGGGGCACGCTACACCTTC.

The gene calls are TRBV7-8 and TRBJ2-3, with TRBD1 matching 9 bases. The CDR3 consists of 16 residues. Looked up from germline, CDR1 is SGHVS and CDR2 is FQNEAQ. This CDR3 reads CARSGYDRGSTDTQYF. The CDR3 DNA is TGTGCGAGGAGCGGCTACGACAGGGGGTCCACAGATACGCAGTATTTT. The whole variable domain, filled in from reference TRBV7-8 and TRBJ2-3, reads GAGVSQSPRYKVAKRGQDVALRCDPISGHVSLFWYQQALGQGPEFLTYFQNEAQLDKSGLPSDRFFAERPEGSVSTLKIQRTQQEDSAVYLCARSGYDRGSTDTQYFGPGTRLTVL.

The chain couples TRBV7-6 to TRBJ2-1; TRBD2 matches at 10 bases. CDR1 SGHVS and CDR2 FNYEAQ come from the germline V gene. This CDR3 has 20 residues. The V gene end was trimmed by 5 bases and the J gene end by 0 bases; junction bases not matched to a gene: 16. The CDR3 DNA reads as TGTGCCAGCAGCGAGGAAGGGGGGCCTAGCGGGAGAAGCTCCTACAATGAGCAGTTCTTC. Translation: CASSEEGGPSGRSSYNEQFF.

V and J are TRBV5-1 and TRBJ2-1; 11 bases match TRBD2. Germline V gene data show CDR1 as SGHRS and CDR2 as YFSETQ. Unmatched junction bases numbered 7, after V lost 4 bases and J lost 7 bases. This CDR3 spans 15 amino acids. The CDR3 nucleotides are TGCGCCAGCAGCACGGGGGGGACTAGCGGAAATGAGCAGTTCTTC. It encodes CASSTGGTSGNEQFF.

V gene TRBV28 combines with J gene TRBJ1-1; TRBD1 matches at 9 bases. The junction had 6 bases not matched to a gene; V was cut back by 6 bases and J by 4 bases. The germline CDR1 and CDR2 sequences are MDHEN and SYDVKM. This CDR3 spans 14 amino acids. CDR3 nucleotide sequence: TGTGCCAGCAGCAGGGGACAGGGTTTCACTGAAGCTTTCTTT. As protein: CASSRGQGFTEAFF.

The rearrangement links TRBV9 to TRBJ1-1; weak D call: TRBD1 (5 bases). Per the germline V gene, CDR1 is SGDLS and CDR2 is YYNGEE. Trimming took 0 bases from V and 3 from J, leaving 12 bases between them. This CDR3 contains 15 residues. As DNA, the CDR3 is TGTGCCAGCAGCGTAGGATGGGGGGGAGACACTGAAGCTTTCTTT. This sequence encodes CASSVGWGGDTEAFF.

CDR3 sequence reads: CASRPRQGFEQPQHF. CDR3 nucleotides: TGTGCCAGCAGGCCTAGACAGGGGTTCGAGCAGCCCCAGCATTTT. This chain uses TRBV6-5 with TRBJ1-5, with TRBD1 matching 8 bases. The germline V gene encodes CDR1 MNHEY and CDR2 SVGAGI. This CDR3 is 15 amino acids long. Trimming at V came to 6 bases and at J to 7 bases, leaving 11 bases not matched to a gene.

The chain recombines TRBV10-3 with TRBJ2-7, with 8 bases aligning to TRBD1. The germline gives CDR1 ENHRY, CDR2 SYGVKD. Trimming cost V 3 bases and J 4 bases; bases outside gene matches: 5. This CDR3 comprises 14 residues. The CDR3 reads CAISDRQGSYEQYF. The CDR3, as DNA: TGTGCCATCAGTGACAGACAGGGGAGTTACGAGCAGTACTTC.

The chain recombines TRBV7-3 with TRBJ1-1; 9 nucleotides match TRBD1. This CDR3 region has 14 residues. Unmatched junction bases numbered 5, after V lost 6 bases and J lost 3 bases. The germline V gene encodes CDR1 SGHTA and CDR2 FQGTGA. In nucleotides, the CDR3 is TGTGCCAGCAGTAAGGACAGGGGTGACACTGAAGCTTTCTTT. It translates to CASSKDRGDTEAFF.

This clone is labeled medium-sized. V is TRBV28 and J is TRBJ1-2; 10 positions match TRBD1. V dropped 5 bases and J dropped 7; count of bases not matched to a gene: 10. This CDR3 has 15 residues. Germline CDR1 MDHEN, CDR2 SYDVKM. The CDR3 loop is CASSIGTGEASGYTF. The CDR3 nucleotides read TGTGCCAGCAGTATTGGGACAGGGGAAGCAAGTGGCTACACCTTC.

This sequence joins TRBV7-9 and TRBJ2-1, with a weak D call TRBD1 (6 bases). The CDR3 contains 16 residues. In germline, CDR1 is SEHNR, CDR2 FQNEAQ (reference sequence). Trimming left V 5 bases short and J 4 bases short, with 18 bases between. CDR3 protein: CASSPRPGQRYNEQFF. As DNA, the CDR3 is TGTGCCAGCAGCCCGAGGCCGGGACAAAGATACAATGAGCAGTTCTTC.

The chain joins TRBV6-6 to TRBJ1-5, with 7 bases matching TRBD1. The CDR3 is 13 amino acids. Losses at the gene ends were 6 bases for V and 5 bases for J; bases not matched to a gene: 4. CDR1 is MNHNY and CDR2 is SVGAGI in the germline V gene (reference sequence). The CDR3 coding sequence is TGTGCCAGCAGACCAGACAGGGATCAGCCCCAGCATTTT. It specifies CASRPDRDQPQHF.

This rearrangement joins TRBV7-8 to TRBJ2-3; D remains unclear. Germline CDR1 is SGHVS and CDR2 is FQNEAQ. The CDR3 loop spans 12 amino acids. The germline V and J ends were trimmed by 4 bases and 5 bases, with 7 bases remaining between them. In nucleotides, the CDR3 is TGTGCCAGCAGCTCTCCCAGAGATACGCAGTATTTT. It encodes CASSSPRDTQYF.